Below are 5 T cell receptor beta chains sequenced from a single sample in a study of shared clonotypes between healthy human individuals. Assay used: immunoSEQ multiplex PCR; TCRdb lists only in-frame clones, some missing. The sample has around 1,000,000 clones; roughly 80% are singletons. Specimen: memory CD4+ T cells from PBMCs. Subset denoted: CD45RA-negative fraction. The source of these receptors is a man between 18 and 29 years old in good health. Some clones in this sample may be carry-over from other donors' samples.

The chain has TRBV12-2 and TRBJ2-6; whether TRBD1, the table's D call, matches the DNA was not checked. TRBV12-2 is reported as a pseudogene. This CDR3 spans 17 amino acids. CDR3 nucleotides: TGTGCAAGTCGCTTAGCGACAGGGGGCTCTGGGGCCAACGTCCTGACTTTC. As protein: CASRLATGGSGANVLTF.

V gene TRBV6-6 combines with J gene TRBJ1-1, with D hard to call. V lost 5 bases to trimming and J lost 1 base, with 14 bases between them. Germline loops: CDR1 MNHNY, CDR2 SVGAGI (reference sequence). This CDR3 is built from 15 residues. The CDR3 loop reads CASSTGRRTNTEAFF. In nucleotides, the CDR3 is TGTGCCAGCAGTACGGGGAGACGGACGAACACTGAAGCTTTCTTT.

The chain carries TRBV2 and TRBJ2-3, with 14 bases aligning to TRBD2. Trimming took 6 bases from V and 0 from J; bases not matched to a gene: 8. The germline V gene encodes CDR1 SNHLY and CDR2 FYNNEI. This CDR3 contains 18 residues. As DNA, the CDR3 is TGTGCCAGCAGCGGGACTAGCGGGAGACGTGCTAGCACAGATACGCAGTATTTT. Its protein product is CASSGTSGRRASTDTQYF.

As for this clone: The likely explanation is a read error, given a far larger clone one base away. The rearrangement links TRBV7-8 to TRBJ2-5; D remains unclear. The CDR3 is made up of 15 amino acids. The V gene's germline CDR1 is SGHVS and CDR2 FQNEAQ. Trimming removed 6 bases at V and 11 bases at J, with 25 bases between. The CDR3 sequence: CASSFLRYSPYGQYF. The CDR3 nucleotides are TGTGCCAGCAGTTTCCTCCGCTACTCACCCTACGGGCAGTACTTC.

This sequence joins TRBV2 and TRBJ2-3; TRBD1 might be the D (6 bases). Looked up from germline, CDR1 is SNHLY and CDR2 is FYNNEI. The length of the CDR3 is 14 residues. V lost 6 bases and J lost 4, with 14 bases in between. CDR3 sequence reads: CASSGRWGPDTQYF. CDR3 bases: TGTGCCAGCAGCGGCAGATGGGGGCCAGATACGCAGTATTTT.